This is a list of T cell receptor beta chains from one sample in a study of T cells in localized non-small cell lung cancer. Method: immunoSEQ multiplex PCR; TCRdb's copy keeps in-frame clones and lacks some. The sample lists 30,000 to 45,000 clones, roughly 85% occurring once. The sequencing here drew on peripheral blood, taken before any cancer treatment. The receptors here all came from a woman aged 35-75 years with stage I lung adenocarcinoma. Both conserved end residues are part of each CDR3. D genes are given only for firm matches. The listing skips clone size in some rows; elsewhere it reads once, few, many or a size class.

clone size | J gene | V gene | D gene | CDR3 protein | CDR3 DNA
. | TRBJ1-1 | TRBV6-1 | TRBD1 | CASPKGAGNTEAFF | TGTGCCAGTCCAAAGGGGGCAGGTAACACTGAAGCTTTCTTT
. | TRBJ1-1 | TRBV6-6 | . | CASSPGNVAFF | TGTGCCAGCAGTCCCGGGAACGTCGCTTTCTTT
. | TRBJ1-5 | TRBV28 | . | CAVTPRNQPQHF | TGTGCCGTCACTCCGCGTAATCAGCCCCAGCATTTT
. | TRBJ1-5 | TRBV7-8 | . | CASSYRRGTTNQPQHF | TGTGCCAGCAGCTATAGGAGGGGGACGACCAATCAGCCCCAGCATTTT
. | TRBJ2-2 | TRBV9 | TRBD1 | CASSALGQGEGRPGELFF | TGTGCCAGCAGCGCACTAGGACAGGGTGAAGGCAGGCCCGGGGAGCTGTTTTTT
. | TRBJ2-7 | TRBV4-2 | . | CASSLGLEEYEQYF | TGTGCCAGCAGCCTAGGACTGGAGGAATACGAGCAGTACTTC
few | TRBJ2-7 | TRBV5-6 | . | CASSLDGEQYF | TGTGCCAGCAGCTTGGACGGCGAGCAGTACTTC
. | TRBJ1-3 | TRBV19 | . | CASEIRPGNTIYF | TGTGCCTCCGAAATACGCCCTGGAAACACCATATATTTT
. | TRBJ2-7 | TRBV29-1 | TRBD2 | CSAGRGAVEQYF | TGCAGCGCGGGGCGGGGGGCCGTAGAGCAGTACTTC
. | TRBJ2-7 | TRBV7-6 | TRBD1 | CASSLQGAYEQYF | TGTGCCAGCAGCTTACAGGGGGCCTACGAGCAGTACTTC
. | TRBJ2-7 | TRBV19 | TRBD2 | CASSPGLAGVPSSYEQYF | TGTGCCAGTAGTCCGGGACTAGCGGGGGTCCCCAGCTCCTACGAGCAGTACTTC
. | TRBJ1-2 | TRBV29-1 | . | CSVGGQGYTF | TGCAGCGTGGGAGGACAGGGCTACACCTTC
. | TRBJ2-2 | TRBV5-4 | . | CASSGWGSTGELFF | TGTGCCAGCAGCGGCTGGGGTTCGACCGGGGAGCTGTTTTTT
. | TRBJ1-5 | TRBV5-6 | . | CASSLGTARGQPQHF | TGTGCCAGCAGCTTGGGGACGGCCCGGGGGCAGCCCCAGCATTTT
. | TRBJ1-2 | TRBV2 | . | CASSESGYGYTF | TGTGCCAGCAGTGAATCGGGTTATGGCTACACCTTC
once | TRBJ2-1 | TRBV9 | TRBD2 | CASSVLAGAQPNEQFF | TGTGCCAGCAGCGTTCTAGCGGGGGCCCAACCCAATGAGCAGTTCTTC
. | TRBJ1-1 | TRBV5-5 | TRBD1 | CASSLVAGGRNTEAFF | TGTGCCAGCAGCTTGGTAGCAGGGGGTAGAAACACTGAAGCTTTCTTT
. | TRBJ1-2 | TRBV2 | . | CASTFQSGGNYGYTF | TGTGCCAGCACCTTTCAGAGTGGAGGAAACTATGGCTACACCTTC
once | TRBJ2-7 | TRBV19 | . | CASGRQDSYEQYF | TGTGCCAGTGGTCGACAGGACTCCTACGAGCAGTACTTC
. | TRBJ2-7 | TRBV5-1 | . | CASGSPSQREQYF | TGCGCCAGCGGGTCTCCCTCCCAACGGGAGCAGTACTTC
. | TRBJ2-1 | TRBV6-1 | . | CASSGGTVRYNEQFF | TGTGCCTCCTCGGGGGGGACAGTAAGATACAATGAGCAGTTCTTC
once | TRBJ1-6 | TRBV11-2 | . | CASRQRRASSYNSPLHF | TGTGCCAGCAGACAACGCAGGGCTAGCTCCTATAATTCACCCCTCCACTTT
. | TRBJ1-2 | TRBV27 | . | CASTPSDRRNYGYTF | TGTGCCAGCACCCCTTCGGACAGACGAAACTATGGCTACACCTTC
. | TRBJ2-1 | TRBV5-1 | TRBD2 | CASSLVSGGFGSYNEQFF | TGCGCCAGCAGCTTGGTTAGCGGGGGCTTTGGCTCCTACAATGAGCAGTTCTTC
. | TRBJ2-7 | TRBV15 | . | CATSREGGTSYEQYF | TGTGCCACCAGCAGGGAGGGGGGGACCTCCTACGAGCAGTACTTC
few | TRBJ2-6 | TRBV25-1 | . | CASSEAGANVLTF | TGTGCCAGCAGTGAAGCTGGGGCCAACGTCCTGACTTTC
. | TRBJ2-3 | TRBV11-3 | . | CASSLIREWGGTDTQYF | TGTGCCAGCAGCTTGATTCGGGAATGGGGTGGCACAGATACGCAGTATTTT
. | TRBJ2-7 | TRBV14 | . | CASSQGRFLRDTAYEQYF | TGTGCCAGCAGCCAAGGTCGTTTTTTACGGGACACTGCCTACGAGCAGTACTTC
. | TRBJ2-7 | TRBV5-4 | TRBD2 | CASSLYSGGDEQYF | TGTGCCAGCAGCTTGTATTCGGGGGGTGACGAGCAGTACTTC
once | TRBJ1-6 | TRBV18 | TRBD1 | CASSPQGAFGNSPLHF | TGTGCCAGCTCACCGCAGGGGGCTTTTGGGAATTCACCCCTCCACTTT
once | TRBJ1-2 | TRBV7-2 | TRBD1 | CASSLAHRGGNYGYTF | TGTGCCAGCAGCTTAGCCCACAGGGGTGGGAACTATGGCTACACCTTC
. | TRBJ1-1 | TRBV2 | . | CASMGRANTEAFF | TGTGCCAGCATGGGACGGGCGAACACTGAAGCTTTCTTT
. | TRBJ2-1 | TRBV12-2 | . | CASRLVTGQGVGPKNNEQFF | TGTGCAAGTCGCCTGGTAACAGGACAGGGGGTCGGGCCTAAAAACAATGAGCAGTTCTTC
once | TRBJ2-1 | TRBV5-1 | TRBD2 | CASSLTSDEQFF | TGCGCCAGCAGTCTGACTAGCGACGAGCAGTTCTTC
. | TRBJ1-6 | TRBV19 | . | CASSPTAGRANSPLHF | TGTGCCAGTAGCCCTACTGCGGGCAGGGCTAATTCACCCCTCCACTTT
. | TRBJ2-7 | TRBV27 | . | CASSLRISYEQYF | TGTGCCAGCAGTTTAAGGATTTCCTACGAGCAGTACTTC